A selection of T cell receptor beta chains follows, all from one sample in a study of human T cells and chemical hapten exposure. TCRdb reanalysed the RACE reads using MiXCR and keeps one entry per CDR3 protein. The sample carries 75,000 to 100,000 distinct CDR3 sequences, 9.5% to 15% recorded once. Sample: whole blood, taken in connection with sensitization to the hapten diphenylcyclopropenone (DPC). Receptors were obtained from a woman in her 40s with alopecia areata. Some clones in this sample may be carry-over from other donors' samples. Each CDR3 is given with its conserved first and last residue. D genes are given only for firm matches. Clone size is stated in some rows and not others, as once, few, many or a class when expanded.

>NA|TRBJ1-2|TRBV4-3|NA
CASSQGGEANYGYTF
TGCGCCAGCAGCCAAGGGGGCGAGGCTAACTATGGCTACACCTTC
>NA|TRBJ2-3|TRBV4-3|NA
CASSPDRLGADTQYF
TGCGCCAGCAGTCCAGACCGCCTAGGCGCAGATACGCAGTATTTT
>TRBD1|TRBJ2-7|TRBV4-3|medium-sized
CASSQNYRGSEQYF
TGCGCCAGCAGCCAAAACTACAGGGGATCCGAGCAGTACTTC
>NA|TRBJ2-3|TRBV28|many
CASRVKANTDTQYF
TGTGCCAGCCGGGTCAAAGCGAACACAGATACGCAGTATTTT
>NA|TRBJ2-3|TRBV29-1|few
CSVGFGGGGTDTQYF
TGCAGCGTTGGCTTCGGCGGAGGGGGCACAGATACGCAGTATTTT
>TRBD1|TRBJ2-3|TRBV29-1|few
CSVDPGTDGTDTQYF
TGCAGCGTTGATCCCGGGACAGATGGCACAGATACGCAGTATTTT
>TRBD1|TRBJ1-1|TRBV6-2/TRBV6-3|NA
CASTQTGGSEAFF
TGTGCCAGCACCCAGACAGGGGGCTCTGAAGCTTTCTTT
>TRBD2|TRBJ2-1|TRBV3-1|many
CASSRGLVENEQFF
TGTGCCAGCAGCCGCGGACTAGTGGAGAATGAGCAGTTCTTC
>TRBD1|TRBJ2-2|TRBV29-1|NA
CSVRDRPTGELFF
TGCAGCGTTCGGGACAGGCCCACCGGGGAGCTGTTTTTT
>TRBD1|TRBJ1-5|TRBV19|NA
CASSATGGRQPQHF
TGTGCCAGTAGTGCTACAGGGGGCAGGCAGCCCCAGCATTTT
>TRBD1|TRBJ2-7|TRBV6-2/TRBV6-3|NA
CASSYPTTGDHSYEQYF
TGTGCCAGCAGTTACCCTACGACAGGGGATCACTCCTACGAGCAGTACTTC
>TRBD1|TRBJ2-5|TRBV10-2|NA
CASRGTGELGTQYF
TGCGCCAGCAGGGGGACAGGGGAGTTGGGGACCCAGTACTTC
>NA|TRBJ2-2|TRBV28|NA
CASIFRNTGELFF
TGTGCCAGCATATTCCGGAACACCGGGGAGCTGTTTTTT